This T cell receptor (beta chain) was observed in a study of blood T cell repertoires in COVID-19. The overall study: Sites across the United States, Italy and Spain contributed samples from acute and convalescent COVID-19. In each case, the material was cDNA or gDNA derived from T cells, B-cell-depleted T cells, or PBMCs.

Authors' analysis steps: For nucleated cells, counts were estimated from reference gene primer amplification. Here immunoSEQ multiplex PCR was the method, and the copy in TCRdb shows in-frame clones only, minus some. V and J calls and clone size are as listed in that table; D and trimming were resolved from the DNA. The data contain 80,000 or so clones, approximately 78% of them singletons. The sample holds a few counts of this clone. The germline gives CDR1 SGHTA, CDR2 FQGNSA. V dropped 3 bases and J dropped 6 bases, with 12 bases sitting between them. The CDR3 spans 13 residues. This sequence was found in a human donor in a cohort sampled during active COVID-19. The sample taken for sequencing was peripheral blood. The chain employs TRBV7-2 and TRBJ2-7, with D perhaps TRBD2 (5 bases). CDR3 in amino acids: CASSLGDIGEQYF. CDR3 DNA: TGTGCCAGCAGCTTGGGAGACATCGGCGAGCAGTACTTC.